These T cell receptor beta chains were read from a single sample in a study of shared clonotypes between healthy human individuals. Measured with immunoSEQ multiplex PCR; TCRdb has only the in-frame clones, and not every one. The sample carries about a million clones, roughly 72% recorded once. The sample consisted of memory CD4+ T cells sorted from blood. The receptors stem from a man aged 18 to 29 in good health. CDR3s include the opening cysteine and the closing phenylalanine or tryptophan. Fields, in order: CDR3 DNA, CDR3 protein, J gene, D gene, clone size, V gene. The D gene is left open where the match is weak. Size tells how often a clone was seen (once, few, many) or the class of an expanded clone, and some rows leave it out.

CDR3nt: TGTGCCAGCTTCGAGGCAGGGTTCTCCTACAATGAGCAGTTCTTC
CDR3aa: CASFEAGFSYNEQFF
j_gene: TRBJ2-1
d_gene: NA
abundance: once
v_gene: TRBV28

CDR3nt: TGTGCCAGTAGTATAGGGGCAACCAATCAGCCCCAGCATTTT
CDR3aa: CASSIGATNQPQHF
j_gene: TRBJ1-5
d_gene: NA
abundance: NA
v_gene: TRBV19

CDR3nt: TGTGCCAGCAGTGTTCGGACTAGCGGTTACAATGAGCAGTTCTTC
CDR3aa: CASSVRTSGYNEQFF
j_gene: TRBJ2-1
d_gene: TRBD2
abundance: NA
v_gene: TRBV2

CDR3nt: TGTGCCAGCAGTGATAGGGGGGCTGCTGGGGCCAACGTCCTGACTTTC
CDR3aa: CASSDRGAAGANVLTF
j_gene: TRBJ2-6
d_gene: NA
abundance: NA
v_gene: TRBV2

CDR3nt: TGTGCCAGTAGTACCCGACAGGGGGCAGAAGCTTTCTTT
CDR3aa: CASSTRQGAEAFF
j_gene: TRBJ1-1
d_gene: TRBD1
abundance: NA
v_gene: TRBV19

CDR3nt: TGTGCCAGCAGTTCAGGTGCGGGCAATCAGCCCCAGCATTTT
CDR3aa: CASSSGAGNQPQHF
j_gene: TRBJ1-5
d_gene: NA
abundance: NA
v_gene: TRBV28

CDR3nt: TGTGCCAGCAGGAAGGGACCCGCGAACACTGAAGCTTTCTTT
CDR3aa: CASRKGPANTEAFF
j_gene: TRBJ1-1
d_gene: NA
abundance: NA
v_gene: TRBV5-6

CDR3nt: TGCGCCAGCAGCTTGGAAGGACAGGCGGGCGGGGAGCTGTTTTTT
CDR3aa: CASSLEGQAGGELFF
j_gene: TRBJ2-2
d_gene: TRBD1
abundance: NA
v_gene: TRBV5-1

CDR3nt: TGTGCCAGCAGCTATCAACCGAATCAGCCCCAGCATTTT
CDR3aa: CASSYQPNQPQHF
j_gene: TRBJ1-5
d_gene: NA
abundance: NA
v_gene: TRBV7-2

CDR3nt: TGTGCCAGCAGTGGTTATAAAAACATTCAGTACTTC
CDR3aa: CASSGYKNIQYF
j_gene: TRBJ2-4
d_gene: NA
abundance: once
v_gene: TRBV2

CDR3nt: TGTGCCAGCGCGCGGGACCACTACGAGCAGTACTTC
CDR3aa: CASARDHYEQYF
j_gene: TRBJ2-7
d_gene: NA
abundance: NA
v_gene: TRBV7-2

CDR3nt: TGTGCCATCAGTGGCGGGACAGGAGGGGACGAGCAGTACTTC
CDR3aa: CAISGGTGGDEQYF
j_gene: TRBJ2-7
d_gene: TRBD1
abundance: NA
v_gene: TRBV10-3

CDR3nt: TGTGCCAGCAGAGCTAGCGGGGGCTCCTACAATGAGCAGTTCTTC
CDR3aa: CASRASGGSYNEQFF
j_gene: TRBJ2-1
d_gene: TRBD2
abundance: once
v_gene: TRBV6-5

CDR3nt: TGCGCCAGCAGCTTTCTAGGACAGTCCTACGAGCAGTACTTC
CDR3aa: CASSFLGQSYEQYF
j_gene: TRBJ2-7
d_gene: NA
abundance: NA
v_gene: TRBV5-1

CDR3nt: TGTGCCAGCAGCTTAGATGCCTCGGCGGAAAAGCAGTACTTC
CDR3aa: CASSLDASAEKQYF
j_gene: TRBJ2-7
d_gene: NA
abundance: few
v_gene: TRBV11-3

CDR3nt: TGCGCCAGCAGCCAAGATGGGGAAGGGACAGGGCGACCCCTCCACTTT
CDR3aa: CASSQDGEGTGRPLHF
j_gene: TRBJ1-6
d_gene: TRBD1
abundance: NA
v_gene: TRBV4-1

CDR3nt: TGTGCCAGCACCTCCGGGGCTAGCGGGGGCGGTGAGCAGTTCTTC
CDR3aa: CASTSGASGGGEQFF
j_gene: TRBJ2-1
d_gene: TRBD2
abundance: NA
v_gene: TRBV28

CDR3nt: TGTGCCAGCAGCTTTTACGGAAGCTCCTACAATGAGCAGTTCTTC
CDR3aa: CASSFYGSSYNEQFF
j_gene: TRBJ2-1
d_gene: NA
abundance: NA
v_gene: TRBV7-2

CDR3nt: TGTGCCAGCTCAATACAGGCCCCGCGGGATACGCAGTATTTT
CDR3aa: CASSIQAPRDTQYF
j_gene: TRBJ2-3
d_gene: NA
abundance: NA
v_gene: TRBV18

CDR3nt: TGTGCCAGCAGCTTCTCTACTAGCACAGATACGCAGTATTTT
CDR3aa: CASSFSTSTDTQYF
j_gene: TRBJ2-3
d_gene: NA
abundance: few
v_gene: TRBV7-2

CDR3nt: TGCGCCAGCAGCTTGTTGTTAGGACAGGGGAAGGCCGGGGAGCTGTTTTTT
CDR3aa: CASSLLLGQGKAGELFF
j_gene: TRBJ2-2
d_gene: TRBD1
abundance: many
v_gene: TRBV5-1

CDR3nt: TGTGCCAGCAGCCCCAGCGACAGGAGGAACACCGGGGAGCTGTTTTTT
CDR3aa: CASSPSDRRNTGELFF
j_gene: TRBJ2-2
d_gene: NA
abundance: NA
v_gene: TRBV4-2

CDR3nt: TGTGCCGTAGGGAGCACGAGGGGAGATACGCAGTATTTT
CDR3aa: CAVGSTRGDTQYF
j_gene: TRBJ2-3
d_gene: NA
abundance: NA
v_gene: TRBV6-1

CDR3nt: TGTGCCATCACCACAGCCGGCACTGGAAACACCATATATTTT
CDR3aa: CAITTAGTGNTIYF
j_gene: TRBJ1-3
d_gene: NA
abundance: NA
v_gene: TRBV10-3

CDR3nt: TGTGCCAGCAGTCCGGGGGACTTCACAGATACGCAGTATTTT
CDR3aa: CASSPGDFTDTQYF
j_gene: TRBJ2-3
d_gene: NA
abundance: NA
v_gene: TRBV28

CDR3nt: TGCGCCAGCAGCCTAGGGACTAGCGGGAGGCAGCAGTTCTTC
CDR3aa: CASSLGTSGRQQFF
j_gene: TRBJ2-1
d_gene: TRBD2
abundance: once
v_gene: TRBV4-3

CDR3nt: TGCGCCAGCAGCTTCGGCCGGAACACTGAAGCTTTCTTT
CDR3aa: CASSFGRNTEAFF
j_gene: TRBJ1-1
d_gene: NA
abundance: NA
v_gene: TRBV5-1

CDR3nt: TGTGCCACGGGACCTGGACAGGGCACTGGAAACACCATATATTTT
CDR3aa: CATGPGQGTGNTIYF
j_gene: TRBJ1-3
d_gene: TRBD1
abundance: NA
v_gene: TRBV6-1

CDR3nt: TGTGCCAGTAACCCACGACGGGGGTTTAATGGTGAAAAACTGTTTTTT
CDR3aa: CASNPRRGFNGEKLFF
j_gene: TRBJ1-4
d_gene: NA
abundance: few
v_gene: TRBV19

CDR3nt: TGTGCTCTTCAGCGGGGGGCTTACACCGGGGAGCTGTTTTTT
CDR3aa: CALQRGAYTGELFF
j_gene: TRBJ2-2
d_gene: TRBD2
abundance: few
v_gene: TRBV30

CDR3nt: TGCGCCAGCAGCCAAGAAGGACAGGGGAACACTGAAGCTTTCTTT
CDR3aa: CASSQEGQGNTEAFF
j_gene: TRBJ1-1
d_gene: TRBD1
abundance: NA
v_gene: TRBV4-1

CDR3nt: TGCGCCAGCAGCCGGGACAGATCTTCACCCCTCCACTTT
CDR3aa: CASSRDRSSPLHF
j_gene: TRBJ1-6
d_gene: TRBD1
abundance: NA
v_gene: TRBV4-1

CDR3nt: TGTGCCAGCTCAAGTAGCGGGAGCACAGATACGCAGTATTTT
CDR3aa: CASSSSGSTDTQYF
j_gene: TRBJ2-3
d_gene: TRBD2
abundance: NA
v_gene: TRBV18

CDR3nt: TGTGCCAGCAGCGGGGGGTCCGCGGAGACCCAGTACTTC
CDR3aa: CASSGGSAETQYF
j_gene: TRBJ2-5
d_gene: NA
abundance: NA
v_gene: TRBV5-6

CDR3nt: TGTGCCAGCAGCCCGGGGCCTTGGACTAACTATGGCTACACCTTC
CDR3aa: CASSPGPWTNYGYTF
j_gene: TRBJ1-2
d_gene: NA
abundance: NA
v_gene: TRBV5-4

CDR3nt: TGTGCCAGCAGCTTGGTTTCCGGGGCAGGGCGAACCGAGCAGTACTTC
CDR3aa: CASSLVSGAGRTEQYF
j_gene: TRBJ2-7
d_gene: NA
abundance: NA
v_gene: TRBV7-2

CDR3nt: TGTGCCAGTAGTTCCCTCACAGATACGCAGTATTTT
CDR3aa: CASSSLTDTQYF
j_gene: TRBJ2-3
d_gene: NA
abundance: NA
v_gene: TRBV28

CDR3nt: TGTGCCAGTTCCCGGGCGGTCAGGGCCGCCACAGATACGCAGTATTTT
CDR3aa: CASSRAVRAATDTQYF
j_gene: TRBJ2-3
d_gene: NA
abundance: NA
v_gene: TRBV19

CDR3nt: TGTGCCAGCTCACCACCCCCAGGCACTAGCGGTCCTAAGGAGGCGCAGTATTTT
CDR3aa: CASSPPPGTSGPKEAQYF
j_gene: TRBJ2-3
d_gene: TRBD2
abundance: NA
v_gene: TRBV18

CDR3nt: TGTGCCAGCAGCTTAGTTGGGCGGGACAGGGGACAGCCCCAGCATTTT
CDR3aa: CASSLVGRDRGQPQHF
j_gene: TRBJ1-5
d_gene: TRBD1
abundance: NA
v_gene: TRBV7-2

CDR3nt: TGTGCCACGTTACCGGGGGGAAGGAACACTGAAGCTTTCTTT
CDR3aa: CATLPGGRNTEAFF
j_gene: TRBJ1-1
d_gene: NA
abundance: NA
v_gene: TRBV19

CDR3nt: TGCGCCAGCAGCTTGAACGGGGGAAGGAGCACAGATACGCAGTATTTT
CDR3aa: CASSLNGGRSTDTQYF
j_gene: TRBJ2-3
d_gene: NA
abundance: few
v_gene: TRBV5-1

CDR3nt: TGTGCCATCAGTAGCGGGAGCTCCGGGGAGCTGTTTTTT
CDR3aa: CAISSGSSGELFF
j_gene: TRBJ2-2
d_gene: TRBD2
abundance: NA
v_gene: TRBV10-3

CDR3nt: TGTGCCAGCAGCTTAACGGGGGTCTCCTACAATGAGCAGTTCTTC
CDR3aa: CASSLTGVSYNEQFF
j_gene: TRBJ2-1
d_gene: NA
abundance: NA
v_gene: TRBV7-2

CDR3nt: TGTGCCATCAGTGAGTCCCAGCTAAGCGGCGAGCAGTACTTC
CDR3aa: CAISESQLSGEQYF
j_gene: TRBJ2-7
d_gene: NA
abundance: NA
v_gene: TRBV10-3

CDR3nt: TGTGCCAGCACCAAGGCGGGGATTGCAGAAAAACTGTTTTTT
CDR3aa: CASTKAGIAEKLFF
j_gene: TRBJ1-4
d_gene: NA
abundance: NA
v_gene: TRBV28